This T cell receptor (beta chain) was recovered during a study of human T cells and chemical hapten exposure (dated by TCRdb to about 2021). For context, the study as a whole: For sensitization, 2% DPC in acetone was applied to a roughly 2 cm by roughly 2 cm area of upper inner arm skin. Blood was sampled from patients pre-sensitization (week 0) and at 2, 6 and about 24 weeks after DPC sensitization. Patch testing on the upper back used Finn chambers containing 0.01% DPC, with scoring done after 6 days according to International Contact Dermatitis Research Group standards. For TCR sequencing, blood came from 25 to 35 alopecia patients at anywhere from one to four time points (pre-sensitization, 2, 6 and 24 weeks). This study followed changes in the peripheral blood TCR repertoire in vivo during primary and secondary sensitization of alopecia patients to the hapten diphenylcyclopropenone (DPC). Throughout the study period of around 24 weeks, patients also received therapeutic DPC doses to the scalp every week. Libraries were pooled for sequencing, and variation in per-sample TCR yields was attributed mainly to small differences in library volumes within the pool. The patient cohort, mostly female, included alopecia areata with under or over 50% scalp involvement, alopecia totalis and alopecia universalis. General findings and caveats noted by the study authors: After repeated subsampling, changes were observed in the strength of the expansion versus patch-test correlation and in the threshold at which the correlation became significant. Compared with pre-sensitization or healthy control sets, expanded TCRs formed significantly more large CDR3 similarity clusters, which is consistent with antigen-driven responses. Patch test score was positively correlated with the number of PT1 expanded TCRs, with significance at thresholds 8, 16 and 32 but not at 4. DPC sensitization did not change the number of TCRs with a frequency above 1 in 1000, and there was no evidence of changes in global repertoire structure. All patients had alopecia, a presumed autoimmune disease, so their immune response might differ from that of healthy individuals.

Library construction relied on RACE. This sample was sequenced with a NextSeq 500. Library preparation attached unique molecular identifiers to individual cDNA molecules for quantitative, reproducible TCR counting. From each blood RNA sample, both TCR alpha and TCR beta chains were sequenced. In the original analysis: Samples had a median of 95,638 TCRs, with a range from roughly 20,000 to 700,000. The Decombinator software suite was used to annotate the V, J and CDR3 of the TCR reads. To make PS versus PT1 abundance plots, every sample was subsampled to the same number of TCRs (28,000). Expanded TCRs were defined as absent before sensitization and observed at least eight times at the 2-week time point. TCRdb cleaned the public reads at Q25 with fastp, built clones with MiXCR and kept in-frame beta chains. For every CDR3 protein sequence, its rows merge into one entry that carries the most common genes and DNA. For this entry, the V and J calls and clone size follow TCRdb and not the study's own pipeline. This sample is represented by under 200,000 distinct CDR3 sequences; about a quarter of them were singletons. The ten largest clones represent around 1.9% of the sample.

Reading the label with the study, this specimen's time point is: patch test 3, about 24 weeks after DPC sensitization. The meaning of the sample's treatment or condition label: therapeutic diphenylcyclopropenone sensitization with weekly scalp DPC. At every patch-test visit, the blood draw took place before the patch test was put on. Eligible patients were aged 18 to 70, diagnosed with alopecia, deemed suitable for DPC therapy, and excluded if pregnant. Total RNA was extracted from unfractionated whole blood collected in Tempus Blood RNA tubes. A word on this clonotype: The antigen it recognizes is unknown. No base qualities exist here, and no much larger clone lies one base off it.

The CDR3 has 18 amino acids, counting the end cysteine and phenylalanine. The kept DNA is CDR3 alone, 54 bases in frame from the first base. V has 1 base trimmed and J has 5 bases trimmed; junction bases matching no gene number 15. Taken from the germline V gene, the CDR1 and CDR2 loops are LGHNA and YSLEER. The chain couples TRBV4-3 to TRBJ2-5, with 8 bases aligning to TRBD1. The TCR was taken from a young woman with alopecia areata. Some clones in this sample may be carry-over from other donors' samples. Source: whole blood, taken in connection with sensitization to the hapten diphenylcyclopropenone (DPC). The CDR3 region has the sequence CASSQGPWRAGGHETQYF. The DNA is as follows: TGCGCCAGCAGCCAAGGGCCTTGGAGGGCAGGGGGCCACGAGACCCAGTACTTC.